This TCR beta chain was recorded in a study of CD8 T cells in Susac syndrome. A note on this clonotype: Its antigen is currently unknown.

General observations from the study: The number of Susac-specific public clones found was sixteen in total CD8+ repertoires and about 5 in CD8+ TEMRA repertoires.

The CDR3 has 12 residues. Germline CDR1 reads LNHDA; CDR2 reads SQIVND (reference sequence). Trimming took 1 base from V and 10 from J, leaving 8 bases between them. Random hexamers were used to reverse transcribe the RNA input (about 0.5 to 1 ug). The authors amplified TCR beta CDR3 across 54 Vbeta and 13 Jbeta using immunoSEQ multiplex PCR. TCRdb re-derived calls from the immunoSEQ multiplex PCR reads in MiXCR, one entry per CDR3 protein. The data show about 110,000 distinct CDR3 sequences, with approximately 93% seen just once and over 0.35% held by the top ten. Sequences were obtained from CD8+ T cells from PBMCs. The source of this sequence is a human donor with Susac syndrome. This chain connects TRBV19 to TRBJ2-1; D not certain. The CDR3 DNA is TGTGCCAGTAGTATAGGGGGAACAGAGCAGTTCTTC. Its protein is CASSIGGTEQFF. Filled out from reference TRBV19 and TRBJ2-1, the complete variable domain reads DGGITQSPKYLFRKEGQNVTLSCEQNLNHDAMYWYRQDPGQGLRLIYYSQIVNDFQKGDIAEGYSVSREKKESFPLTVTSAQKNPTAFYLCASSIGGTEQFFGPGTRLTVL.